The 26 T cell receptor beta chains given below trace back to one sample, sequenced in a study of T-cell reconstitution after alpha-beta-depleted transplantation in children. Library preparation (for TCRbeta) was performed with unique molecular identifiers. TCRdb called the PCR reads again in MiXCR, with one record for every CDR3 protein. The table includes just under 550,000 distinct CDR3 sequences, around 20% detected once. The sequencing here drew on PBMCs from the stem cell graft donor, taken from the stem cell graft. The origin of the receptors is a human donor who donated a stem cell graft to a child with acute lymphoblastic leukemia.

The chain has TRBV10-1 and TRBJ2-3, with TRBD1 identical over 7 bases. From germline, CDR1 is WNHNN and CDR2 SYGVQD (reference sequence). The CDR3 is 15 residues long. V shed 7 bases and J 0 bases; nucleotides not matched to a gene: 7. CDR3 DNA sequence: TGCGCCAGCACCCCATACAGGGGCAGCACAGATACGCAGTATTTT. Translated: CASTPYRGSTDTQYF.

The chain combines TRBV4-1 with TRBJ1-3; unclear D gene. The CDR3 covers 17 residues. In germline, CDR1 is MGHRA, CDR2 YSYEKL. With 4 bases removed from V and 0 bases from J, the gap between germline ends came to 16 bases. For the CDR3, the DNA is TGCGCCAGCAGCCGACGCTCCGGGCAATTCTCTGGAAACACCATATATTTT. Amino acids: CASSRRSGQFSGNTIYF.

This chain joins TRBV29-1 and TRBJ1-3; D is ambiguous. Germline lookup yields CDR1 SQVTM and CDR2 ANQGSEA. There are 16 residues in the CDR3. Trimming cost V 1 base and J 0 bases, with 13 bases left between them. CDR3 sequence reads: CSVEGYRTPSGNTIYF. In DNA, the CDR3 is TGCAGCGTTGAAGGGTATCGGACCCCCTCTGGAAACACCATATATTTT.

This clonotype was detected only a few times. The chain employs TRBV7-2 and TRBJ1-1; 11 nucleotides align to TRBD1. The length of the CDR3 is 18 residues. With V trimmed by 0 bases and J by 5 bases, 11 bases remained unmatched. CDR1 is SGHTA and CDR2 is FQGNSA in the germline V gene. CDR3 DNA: TGTGCCAGCAGCTTAGCTTATCGTGGACAGGGGGCCGGAACTGAAGCTTTCTTT. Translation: CASSLAYRGQGAGTEAFF.

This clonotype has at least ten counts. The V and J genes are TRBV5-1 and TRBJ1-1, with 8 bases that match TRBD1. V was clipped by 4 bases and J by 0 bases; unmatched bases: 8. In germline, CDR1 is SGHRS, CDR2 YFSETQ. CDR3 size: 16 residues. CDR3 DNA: TGCGCCAGCAGCAGAACAGGGGGTTCCATGAACACTGAAGCTTTCTTT. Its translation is CASSRTGGSMNTEAFF.

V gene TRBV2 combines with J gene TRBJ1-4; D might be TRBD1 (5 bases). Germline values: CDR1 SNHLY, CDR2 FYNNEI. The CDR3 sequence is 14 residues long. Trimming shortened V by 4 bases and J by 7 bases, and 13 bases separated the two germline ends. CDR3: CASSAGQGFEKLFF. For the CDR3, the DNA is TGTGCCAGCAGTGCGGGGCAGGGATTTGAAAAACTGTTTTTT.

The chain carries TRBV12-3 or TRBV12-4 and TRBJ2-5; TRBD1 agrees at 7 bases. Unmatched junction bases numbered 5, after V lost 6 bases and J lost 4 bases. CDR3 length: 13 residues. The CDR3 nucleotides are TGTGCCAGCAGGACAGGGCAGGGAGAGACCCAGTACTTC. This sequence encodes CASRTGQGETQYF.

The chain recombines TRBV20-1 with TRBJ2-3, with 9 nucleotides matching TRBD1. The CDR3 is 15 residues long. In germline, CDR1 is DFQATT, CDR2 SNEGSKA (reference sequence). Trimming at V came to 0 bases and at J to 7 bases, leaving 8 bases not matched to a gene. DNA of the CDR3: TGCAGTGCTAGAGAAGCCGGGACAGGGAGGCATACGCAGTATTTT. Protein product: CSAREAGTGRHTQYF.

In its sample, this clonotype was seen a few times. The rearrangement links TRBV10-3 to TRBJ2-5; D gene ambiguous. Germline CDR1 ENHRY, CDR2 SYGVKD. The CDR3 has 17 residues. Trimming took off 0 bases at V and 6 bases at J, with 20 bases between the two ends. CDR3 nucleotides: TGTGCCATCAGTGAGTCGGGCCTTCCCGCGGACGCCAAGACCCAGTACTTC. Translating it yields CAISESGLPADAKTQYF.

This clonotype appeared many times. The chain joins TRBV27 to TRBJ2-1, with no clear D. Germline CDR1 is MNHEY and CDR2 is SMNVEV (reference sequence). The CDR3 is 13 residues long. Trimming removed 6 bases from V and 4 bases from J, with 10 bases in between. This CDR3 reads CASSLVSYNEQFF. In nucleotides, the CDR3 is TGTGCCAGCAGCTTAGTCAGTTACAATGAGCAGTTCTTC.

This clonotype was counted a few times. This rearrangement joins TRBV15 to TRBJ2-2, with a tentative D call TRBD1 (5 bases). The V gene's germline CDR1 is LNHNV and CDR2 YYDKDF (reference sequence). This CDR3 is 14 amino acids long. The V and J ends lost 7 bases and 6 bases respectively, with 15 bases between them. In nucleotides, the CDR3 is TGTGCCACCACCGAATGGAACAGGCCCGGGGAGCTGTTTTTT. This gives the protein CATTEWNRPGELFF.

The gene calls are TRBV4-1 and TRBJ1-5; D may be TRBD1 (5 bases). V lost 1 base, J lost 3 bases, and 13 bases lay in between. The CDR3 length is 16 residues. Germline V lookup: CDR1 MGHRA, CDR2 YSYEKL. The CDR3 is CASSQVRRGYNQPQHF. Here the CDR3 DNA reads TGCGCCAGCAGCCAAGTAAGAAGGGGCTACAATCAGCCCCAGCATTTT.

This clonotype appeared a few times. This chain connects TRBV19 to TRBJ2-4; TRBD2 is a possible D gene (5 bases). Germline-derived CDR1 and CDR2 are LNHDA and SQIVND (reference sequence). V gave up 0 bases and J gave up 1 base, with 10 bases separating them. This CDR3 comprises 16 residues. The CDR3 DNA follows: TGTGCCAGTAGTATAGAATGGACTGTGGCCAAAAACATTCAGTACTTC. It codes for CASSIEWTVAKNIQYF.

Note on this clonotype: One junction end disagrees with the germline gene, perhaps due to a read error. CDR3 sequence (DNA): TGTGCCAGCAGCTTATTTGAGACTGAAGCTTTGTTT. It translates to CASSLFETEALF. The chain employs TRBV7-9 and TRBJ1-1; no firm D call. The CDR3 covers 12 residues. CDR1 and CDR2 (germline): SEHNR, FQNEAQ (reference sequence).

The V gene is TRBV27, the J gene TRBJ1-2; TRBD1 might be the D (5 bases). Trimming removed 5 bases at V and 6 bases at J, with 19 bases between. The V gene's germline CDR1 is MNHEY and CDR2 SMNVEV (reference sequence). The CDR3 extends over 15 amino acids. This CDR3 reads CASSTLSGPMDGYTF. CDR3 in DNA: TGTGCCAGCAGTACGCTTTCAGGGCCCATGGATGGCTACACCTTC.

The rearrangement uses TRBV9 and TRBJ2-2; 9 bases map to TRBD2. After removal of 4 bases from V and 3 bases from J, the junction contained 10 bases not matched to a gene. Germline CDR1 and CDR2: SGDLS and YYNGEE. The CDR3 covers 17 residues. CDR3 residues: CASSFPRREGHTGELFF. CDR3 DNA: TGTGCCAGCAGCTTCCCCCGGCGGGAGGGCCACACCGGGGAGCTGTTTTTT.

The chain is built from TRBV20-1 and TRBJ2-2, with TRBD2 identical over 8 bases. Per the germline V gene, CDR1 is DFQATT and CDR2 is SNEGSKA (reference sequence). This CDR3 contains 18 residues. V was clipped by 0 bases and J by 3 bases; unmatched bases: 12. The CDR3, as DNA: TGCAGTGCTAGAGATCTAGCGGGTCCACTGGGTGACACCGGGGAGCTGTTTTTT. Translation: CSARDLAGPLGDTGELFF.

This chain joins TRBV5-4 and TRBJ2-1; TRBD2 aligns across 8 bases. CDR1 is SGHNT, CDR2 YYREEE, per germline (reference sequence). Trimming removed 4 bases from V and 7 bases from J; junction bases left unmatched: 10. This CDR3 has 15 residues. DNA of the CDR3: TGTGCCAGCAGCCCACCGCGGGGGGCGTCAAATGAGCAGTTCTTC. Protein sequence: CASSPPRGASNEQFF.

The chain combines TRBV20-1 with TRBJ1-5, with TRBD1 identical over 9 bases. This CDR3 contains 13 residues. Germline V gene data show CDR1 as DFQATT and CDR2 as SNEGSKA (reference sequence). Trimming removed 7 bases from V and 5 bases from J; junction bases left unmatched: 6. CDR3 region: CSVPGQGYQPQHF. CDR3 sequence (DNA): TGCAGTGTCCCGGGACAGGGATATCAGCCCCAGCATTTT.

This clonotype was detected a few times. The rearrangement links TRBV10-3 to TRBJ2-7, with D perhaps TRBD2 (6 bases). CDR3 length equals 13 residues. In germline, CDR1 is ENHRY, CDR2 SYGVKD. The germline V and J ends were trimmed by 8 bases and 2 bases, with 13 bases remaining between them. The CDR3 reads CAIRPGETYEQYF. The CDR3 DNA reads TGTGCCATCCGACCGGGGGAAACCTACGAGCAGTACTTC.

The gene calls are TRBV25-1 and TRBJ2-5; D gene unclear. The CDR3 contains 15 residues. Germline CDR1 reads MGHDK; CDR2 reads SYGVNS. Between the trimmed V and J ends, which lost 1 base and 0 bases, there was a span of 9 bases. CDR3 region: CASSEWGNHQETQYF. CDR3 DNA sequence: TGTGCCAGCAGTGAATGGGGAAATCACCAAGAGACCCAGTACTTC.

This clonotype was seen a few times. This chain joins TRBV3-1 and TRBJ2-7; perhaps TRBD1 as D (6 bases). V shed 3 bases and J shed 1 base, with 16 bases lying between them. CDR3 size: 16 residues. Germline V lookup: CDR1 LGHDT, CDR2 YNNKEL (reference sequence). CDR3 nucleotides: TGTGCCAGCAGCCAGGAGTGGCAGGGGAGATCCTACGAGCAGTACTTC. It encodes CASSQEWQGRSYEQYF.

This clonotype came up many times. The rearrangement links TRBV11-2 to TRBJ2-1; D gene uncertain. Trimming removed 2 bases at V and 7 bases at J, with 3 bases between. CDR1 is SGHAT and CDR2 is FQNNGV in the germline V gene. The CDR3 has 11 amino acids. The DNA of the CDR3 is TGTGCCAGCAGCTTATGGAATGAGCAGTTCTTC. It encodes CASSLWNEQFF. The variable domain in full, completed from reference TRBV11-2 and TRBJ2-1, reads EAGVAQSPRYKIIEKRQSVAFWCNPISGHATLYWYQQILGQGPKLLIQFQNNGVVDDSQLPKDRFSAERLKGVDSTLKIQPAKLEDSAVYLCASSLWNEQFFGPGTRLTVL.

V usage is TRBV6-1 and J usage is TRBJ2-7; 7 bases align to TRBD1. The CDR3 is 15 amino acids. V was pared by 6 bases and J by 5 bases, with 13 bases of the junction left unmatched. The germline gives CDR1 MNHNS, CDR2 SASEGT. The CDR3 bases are TGTGCCAGCAGGCCTCGGGACAGAATTACCCACGAGCAGTACTTC. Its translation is CASRPRDRITHEQYF.

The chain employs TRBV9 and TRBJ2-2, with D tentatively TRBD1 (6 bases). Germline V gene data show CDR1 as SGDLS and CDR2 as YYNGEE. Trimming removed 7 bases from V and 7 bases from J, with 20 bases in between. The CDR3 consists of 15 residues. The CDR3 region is CASSKGAGVGGELFF. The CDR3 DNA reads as TGTGCCAGCTCGAAAGGGGCAGGGGTTGGCGGGGAGCTGTTTTTT.

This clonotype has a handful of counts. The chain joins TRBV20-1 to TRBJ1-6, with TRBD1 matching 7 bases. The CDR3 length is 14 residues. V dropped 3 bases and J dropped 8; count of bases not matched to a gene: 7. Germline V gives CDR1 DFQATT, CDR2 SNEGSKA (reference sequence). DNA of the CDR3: TGCAGTGCTAGTAGAGGACAGGTCTATTCACCCCTCCACTTT. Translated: CSASRGQVYSPLHF.